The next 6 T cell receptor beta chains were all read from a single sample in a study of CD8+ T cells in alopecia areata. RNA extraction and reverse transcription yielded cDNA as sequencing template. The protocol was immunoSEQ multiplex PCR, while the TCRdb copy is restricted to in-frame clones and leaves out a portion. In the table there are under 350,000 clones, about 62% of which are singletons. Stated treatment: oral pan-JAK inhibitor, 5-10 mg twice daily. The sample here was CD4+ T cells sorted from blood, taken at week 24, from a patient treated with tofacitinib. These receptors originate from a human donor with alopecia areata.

This CDR3 is CASSLEGGAYEQYF. The CDR3 DNA follows: TGTGCCAGCAGCTTAGAGGGGGGCGCCTACGAGCAGTACTTC. The rearrangement links TRBV7-9 to TRBJ2-7; D is tentatively TRBD1 or TRBD2 (6 bases each). CDR1 is SEHNR, CDR2 FQNEAQ, per germline (reference sequence). The CDR3 is made up of 14 amino acids. Deletions cut 1 base from V and 2 bases from J, with 9 bases between.

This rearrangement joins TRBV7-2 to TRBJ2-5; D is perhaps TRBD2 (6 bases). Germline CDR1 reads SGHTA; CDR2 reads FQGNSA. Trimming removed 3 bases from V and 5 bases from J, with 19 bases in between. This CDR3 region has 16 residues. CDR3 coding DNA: TGTGCCAGCAGCTTCCCCCCGGGGGACCCGGGGGAGACCCAGTACTTC. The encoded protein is CASSFPPGDPGETQYF.

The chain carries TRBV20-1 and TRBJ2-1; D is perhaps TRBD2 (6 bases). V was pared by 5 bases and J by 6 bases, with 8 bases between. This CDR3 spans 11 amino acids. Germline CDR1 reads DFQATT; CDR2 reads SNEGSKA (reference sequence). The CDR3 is CSAWEANEQFF. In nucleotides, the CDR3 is TGCAGTGCTTGGGAGGCCAATGAGCAGTTCTTC.

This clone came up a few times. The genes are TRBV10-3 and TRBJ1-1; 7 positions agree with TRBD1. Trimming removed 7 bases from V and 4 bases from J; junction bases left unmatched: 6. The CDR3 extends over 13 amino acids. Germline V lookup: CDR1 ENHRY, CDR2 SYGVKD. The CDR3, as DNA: TGTGCCATCATTGACAGGGCCGGCACTGAAGCTTTCTTT. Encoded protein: CAIIDRAGTEAFF.

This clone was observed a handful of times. The CDR3 loop is CASSQDRAGGNQPQHF. The CDR3 region has the DNA TGTGCCAGCAGCCAGGACAGGGCCGGAGGCAATCAGCCCCAGCATTTT. This chain links TRBV7-2 with TRBJ1-5; TRBD1 matches at 8 bases. The V gene end was trimmed by 5 bases and the J gene end by 2 bases; junction bases not matched to a gene: 8. The CDR3 is 16 amino acids. From germline, CDR1 is SGHTA and CDR2 FQGNSA.

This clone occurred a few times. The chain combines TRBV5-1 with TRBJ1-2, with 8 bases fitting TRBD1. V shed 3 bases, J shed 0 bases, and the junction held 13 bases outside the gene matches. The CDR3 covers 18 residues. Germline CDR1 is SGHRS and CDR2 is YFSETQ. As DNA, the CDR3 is TGCGCCAGCAGCTCGGTGTCCCGGGACAGGTATTCTAACTATGGCTACACCTTC. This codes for CASSSVSRDRYSNYGYTF.